The 5 T cell receptor beta chains below were found in one sample sequenced in a study of radiotherapy plus CTLA-4 blockade in lung cancer. Sequenced by immunoSEQ multiplex PCR; TCRdb stores in-frame clones only, minus some. The sample has some 110,000 clones; over 80% are singletons. This specimen was peripheral blood, taken from a patient treated with radiotherapy plus ipilimumab. All receptors derive from a human donor with non-small cell lung cancer that progressed on radiotherapy plus ipilimumab.

The rearrangement uses TRBV25-1 and TRBJ2-3; no reliable D call. The CDR3 length is 13 residues. The V end lost 3 bases, the J end lost 8 bases, and 12 bases lay between the germline ends. Germline CDR1 and CDR2: MGHDK and SYGVNS. This CDR3 is CASSDETPPTQYF. The CDR3 bases are TGTGCCAGCAGTGATGAGACCCCGCCTACGCAGTATTTT.

CDR3 sequence reads: CASSETTGGGYGYTF. DNA for the CDR3: TGTGCCAGCAGTGAAACGACAGGGGGAGGGTATGGCTACACCTTC. V gene TRBV6-1 combines with J gene TRBJ1-2, with TRBD1 identical over 9 bases. Germline CDR1 is MNHNS and CDR2 is SASEGT. The junction had 6 bases not matched to a gene; V was cut back by 2 bases and J by 5 bases. The CDR3 consists of 15 residues.

This clone was picked up one time. The chain employs TRBV27 and TRBJ2-3; D assignment may be TRBD1 or TRBD2 (5 bases each). The germline gives CDR1 MNHEY, CDR2 SMNVEV (reference sequence). V was clipped by 3 bases and J by 8 bases, with 18 bases between them. The CDR3 is 15 amino acids. The CDR3 coding sequence is TGTGCCAGCAGTTTCCGTCTAGGGGAGAGGAGTACGCAGTATTTT. Its translation is CASSFRLGERSTQYF.

This clone was seen more than once but under ten times. The rearrangement links TRBV6-1 to TRBJ2-1, with 7 bases aligning to TRBD2. The CDR3 runs to 15 residues. Losses at the gene ends were 2 bases for V and 10 bases for J; bases not matched to a gene: 11. CDR1 is MNHNS, CDR2 SASEGT, per germline. CDR3 in amino acids: CASSELVTGAGEQFF. CDR3 bases: TGTGCCAGCAGTGAACTTGTCACCGGAGCGGGAGAGCAGTTCTTC.

The gene calls are TRBV27 and TRBJ2-1; maybe TRBD2 (6 bases). Trimming took 3 bases from V and 4 from J, leaving 16 bases between them. This CDR3 contains 16 residues. CDR1 is MNHEY and CDR2 is SMNVEV in the germline V gene (reference sequence). The CDR3 sequence: CASSFYGGPRYNEQFF. CDR3 coding DNA: TGTGCCAGCAGTTTCTACGGAGGGCCTAGGTACAATGAGCAGTTCTTC.